These 32 T cell receptor beta chains came from one sample sequenced in a study of shared T cell receptors in the human thymus. The protocol was immunoSEQ multiplex PCR, while the TCRdb copy is restricted to in-frame clones and leaves out a portion. The sample holds some 400,000 clones, just under 95% seen once. The sequencing sample was made of thymocytes. Every receptor here comes from a human donor.

The V gene is TRBV7-9, the J gene TRBJ2-5; D remains unclear. V lost 5 bases to trimming and J lost 5 bases, with 18 bases between them. There are 15 residues in the CDR3. The germline gives CDR1 SEHNR, CDR2 FQNEAQ (reference sequence). The chain's CDR3 is CASSPLDGGPETQYF. The CDR3 DNA follows: TGTGCCAGCAGCCCCCTCGACGGTGGTCCGGAGACCCAGTACTTC.

The chain combines TRBV5-4 with TRBJ2-3, with 10 bases fitting TRBD2. This CDR3 has 16 residues. Trimming took 4 bases from V and 4 from J; bases not matched to a gene: 9. CDR1 is SGHNT, CDR2 YYREEE, per germline (reference sequence). CDR3 coding DNA: TGTGCCAGCAGCAGGACTAGCGGAGGGAGGGCAGATACGCAGTATTTT. Protein sequence: CASSRTSGGRADTQYF.

The genes are TRBV27 and TRBJ2-7, with 9 bases lining up with TRBD2. Per germline, CDR1 MNHEY and CDR2 SMNVEV (reference sequence). V lost 2 bases, J lost 4 bases, and 6 bases stayed unmatched. CDR3 size: 15 residues. The CDR3 reads CASSLKTSGAYEQYF. The CDR3 DNA reads as TGTGCCAGCAGTTTAAAGACTAGCGGAGCTTACGAGCAGTACTTC.

The V and J genes are TRBV10-1 and TRBJ2-1, with 10 bases lining up with TRBD2. With 4 bases clipped from V and 1 base from J, the junction kept 7 bases outside the gene matches. Germline values: CDR1 WNHNN, CDR2 SYGVQD (reference sequence). The CDR3 length is 17 residues. This CDR3 reads CASSASGSYGSYNEQFF. In DNA form, the CDR3 reads TGCGCCAGCAGTGCTAGCGGGAGTTACGGTTCCTACAATGAGCAGTTCTTC.

The J gene is TRBJ2-1, the V gene TRBV28, with TRBD2 matching over 10 bases. CDR3 size: 17 residues. Unmatched junction bases numbered 14, after V lost 3 bases and J lost 9 bases. Per germline, CDR1 MDHEN and CDR2 SYDVKM. CDR3 nucleotides: TGTGCCAGCAGTTTTCATCCTAGCGGGAGTTTCATCCGTGAGCAGTTCTTC. Its protein product is CASSFHPSGSFIREQFF.

The V and J genes are TRBV5-4 and TRBJ2-1; D gene ambiguous. Trimming took off 0 bases at V and 8 bases at J, with 9 bases between the two ends. CDR3 size: 13 residues. Germline V gene data show CDR1 as SGHNT and CDR2 as YYREEE (reference sequence). CDR3 bases: TGTGCCAGCAGCTTGGGACCTAGGGATGAGCAGTTCTTC. The encoded protein is CASSLGPRDEQFF.

The chain couples TRBV5-1 to TRBJ1-3; a weak D match, TRBD1 (6 bases). V lost 5 bases and J 2 bases, leaving 23 bases between the germline ends. Germline V gene sequence: CDR1 SGHRS, CDR2 YFSETQ. The CDR3 contains 18 residues. This CDR3 is CASSWRLRTGPTGNTIYF. For the CDR3, the DNA is TGCGCCAGCAGTTGGCGGTTGCGTACAGGGCCTACTGGAAACACCATATATTTT.

The gene calls are TRBV7-6 and TRBJ2-7; D might be TRBD1 (6 bases). The CDR3 has 15 residues. The germline CDR1 and CDR2 sequences are SGHVS and FNYEAQ. Trimming took 7 bases from V and 2 from J, leaving 18 bases between them. As DNA, the CDR3 is TGTGCCAGCACCCTAGAGGGGGTCGGAACCTACGAGCAGTACTTC. This encodes CASTLEGVGTYEQYF.

CDR3 in amino acids: CASSGSTGWKETQYF. The CDR3 region has the DNA TGTGCCAGCAGTGGTTCTACGGGGTGGAAAGAGACCCAGTACTTC. V gene TRBV27 combines with J gene TRBJ2-5; a possible D gene is TRBD2 (5 bases). V was clipped by 5 bases and J by 3 bases, with 16 bases between them. The CDR3 has 15 residues. CDR1 is MNHEY, CDR2 SMNVEV, per germline (reference sequence).

The V call is TRBV4-3, the J call TRBJ2-7, with TRBD2 identical over 7 bases. The CDR3 spans 16 residues. CDR1 and CDR2 from the germline V gene are LGHNA and YSLEER. V trimming: 0 bases; J trimming: 5 bases; junction bases outside the gene matches: 10. CDR3 protein: CASSQEDLGGTHEQYF. The CDR3 nucleotides are TGCGCCAGCAGCCAAGAGGACCTGGGGGGGACCCACGAGCAGTACTTC.

The chain combines TRBV30 with TRBJ2-1, with 11 bases fitting TRBD2. Trimming took 2 bases from V and 2 from J; bases not matched to a gene: 2. CDR3 length: 15 residues. CDR1 and CDR2 (germline): GTSNPN, SVGIG (reference sequence). The CDR3 here is CAWSFSGRAYNEQFF. The CDR3, as DNA: TGTGCCTGGAGTTTTAGCGGGAGGGCCTACAATGAGCAGTTCTTC.

The rearrangement links TRBV13 to TRBJ2-7; a weak D match, TRBD2 (5 bases). The CDR3 has 14 residues. The V end lost 3 bases, the J end lost 0 bases, and 9 bases lay between the germline ends. Germline V gene lookup returns CDR1 PRHDT and CDR2 FYEKMQ (reference sequence). CDR3 loop: CASSFYGISYEQYF. The CDR3 nucleotides read TGTGCCAGCAGCTTTTACGGGATCTCCTACGAGCAGTACTTC.

The genes are TRBV4-3 and TRBJ1-4; D is undetermined. The CDR3 extends over 12 amino acids. Trimming took 6 bases from V and 5 from J, leaving 7 bases between them. Germline CDR1 is LGHNA and CDR2 is YSLEER. CDR3 residues: CASSRGNEKLFF. The CDR3 DNA is TGCGCCAGCAGTCGAGGGAATGAAAAACTGTTTTTT.

V is TRBV6-4 and J is TRBJ2-1; 8 bases line up with TRBD1. This CDR3 region has 16 residues. J gave up 9 bases and V 7 bases, and 17 bases lay outside the gene matches. The germline gives CDR1 MRHNA, CDR2 SNTAGT. CDR3: CASIPRGWTGCVEQFF. The CDR3 region has the DNA TGTGCCAGCATTCCTCGGGGGTGGACAGGGTGCGTTGAGCAGTTCTTC.

J is TRBJ2-6 and V is TRBV28, with 9 bases that match TRBD1. CDR1 is MDHEN, CDR2 SYDVKM, per germline. The CDR3 is made up of 17 amino acids. V lost 5 bases, J lost 4 bases, and 9 bases stayed unmatched. CDR3 sequence: CASSVTGQGNGANVLTF. CDR3 DNA sequence: TGTGCCAGCAGTGTGACCGGACAGGGGAACGGGGCCAACGTCCTGACTTTC.

V and J are TRBV11-2 and TRBJ2-7; the match to TRBD2 covers 7 bases. The trim removed 3 bases at V and 2 bases at J, leaving 7 bases unmatched. CDR3 size: 15 residues. Germline V gives CDR1 SGHAT, CDR2 FQNNGV. The CDR3 here is CASSFILAPAYEQYF. The CDR3 coding sequence is TGTGCCAGCAGCTTTATACTAGCGCCCGCCTACGAGCAGTACTTC.

The chain has TRBV6-1 and TRBJ1-2, with a possible D match to TRBD1 (6 bases). CDR1 and CDR2 from the germline V gene are MNHNS and SASEGT. Trimming stripped 10 bases from V and 4 bases from J, with 19 bases between. The CDR3 loop spans 14 amino acids. The CDR3 coding sequence is TGTGCCACCCCGGTACGGGGGGCGCTCTATGGCTACACCTTC. Residues: CATPVRGALYGYTF.

The chain combines TRBV30 with TRBJ2-1; tentatively, D is TRBD1 (5 bases). This CDR3 has 17 amino acids. Trimming removed 8 bases from V and 2 bases from J, with 25 bases in between. Germline CDR1 GTSNPN, CDR2 SVGIG (reference sequence). The CDR3, as DNA: TGTGCCGGGGATAACAGGATTCTGGCGGTCGCCTACAATGAGCAGTTCTTC. The encoded protein is CAGDNRILAVAYNEQFF.

V and J are TRBV25-1 and TRBJ1-1; 7 positions match TRBD1. Per the germline V gene, CDR1 is MGHDK and CDR2 is SYGVNS. This CDR3 contains 15 residues. The J segment lost 4 bases and the V segment lost 4 bases, leaving 9 bases of the junction unmatched. This chain's CDR3 is CASSVLTGWATEAFF. CDR3 nucleotide sequence: TGTGCCAGCAGTGTTCTGACAGGGTGGGCCACTGAAGCTTTCTTT.

This clone was detected once. This sequence joins TRBV7-2 and TRBJ1-2, with D possibly matching TRBD1 (6 bases). Looked up from germline, CDR1 is SGHTA and CDR2 is FQGNSA. V shed 1 base and J shed 1 base, with 13 bases lying between them. CDR3 length equals 16 residues. CDR3 residues: CASSLEGELNNYGYTF. The CDR3 bases are TGTGCCAGCAGCTTAGAGGGGGAGCTGAATAACTATGGCTACACCTTC. The full variable domain, rest sourced from reference TRBV7-2 and TRBJ1-2, is GAGVSQSPSNKVTEKGKDVELRCDPISGHTALYWYRQSLGQGLEFLIYFQGNSAPDKSGLPSDRFSAERTGGSVSTLTIQRTQQEDSAVYLCASSLEGELNNYGYTFGSGTRLTVV.

The chain links TRBV6-1 to TRBJ2-4; D may be TRBD2 (6 bases). Germline CDR1 is MNHNS and CDR2 is SASEGT. The V end was cut by 1 base, the J end by 2 bases, with 15 bases between. The CDR3 is 17 residues long. CDR3 DNA sequence: TGTGCCAGCAGTGAAGGGGACGGGACTGCGTCCAAAAACATTCAGTACTTC. Translating gives CASSEGDGTASKNIQYF.

The V call is TRBV27, the J call TRBJ2-1; TRBD2 matches 9 bases. The CDR3 loop spans 18 amino acids. From germline, CDR1 is MNHEY and CDR2 SMNVEV (reference sequence). V dropped 5 bases and J dropped 2; count of bases not matched to a gene: 13. The CDR3 here is CASSAKVRTSETYNEQFF. The CDR3 coding sequence is TGTGCCAGCAGTGCAAAAGTTAGGACTAGCGAGACCTACAATGAGCAGTTCTTC.

V usage is TRBV11-2 and J usage is TRBJ2-7, with 12 bases matching TRBD2. Germline-derived CDR1 and CDR2 are SGHAT and FQNNGV. There are 19 residues in the CDR3. Trimming cost V 5 bases and J 2 bases; bases outside gene matches: 16. The CDR3 bases are TGTGCCAGCAGCGGTCCCGGGACTAGCGGGCCCCGGCAAACCTACGAGCAGTACTTC. It translates to CASSGPGTSGPRQTYEQYF.

For the CDR3, the DNA is TGTGCCAGCAGTTTGCCCCCTGAGATGAACACTGAAGCTTTCTTT. It encodes CASSLPPEMNTEAFF. This chain links TRBV27 with TRBJ1-1; no definite D call. Per the germline V gene, CDR1 is MNHEY and CDR2 is SMNVEV (reference sequence). V lost 3 bases and J lost 0, with 11 bases in between. This CDR3 spans 15 amino acids.

The DNA of the CDR3 is TGTGCCAGCAGTCCTTTCACCTGGGACAGCGAACCTACTCCTGGAAACACCATATATTTT. Its translation: CASSPFTWDSEPTPGNTIYF. The gene calls are TRBV28 and TRBJ1-3; 7 nucleotides agree with TRBD1. With 5 bases clipped from V and 2 bases from J, the junction kept 21 bases outside the gene matches. Germline V gives CDR1 MDHEN, CDR2 SYDVKM. The CDR3 contains 20 residues.

The chain is built from TRBV28 and TRBJ2-5, with D perhaps given as TRBD1 or TRBD2 (6 bases each). The V end lost 8 bases, the J end lost 3 bases, and 16 bases lay between the germline ends. This CDR3 spans 14 amino acids. Germline V gene data show CDR1 as MDHEN and CDR2 as SYDVKM. CDR3 nucleotide sequence: TGTGCCAGCGGCTCCGTGGGGGGCGAAGAGACCCAGTACTTC. Protein sequence: CASGSVGGEETQYF.

V and J are TRBV5-1 and TRBJ2-2; TRBD1 aligns across 9 bases. The CDR3 contains 16 residues. Germline values: CDR1 SGHRS, CDR2 YFSETQ. The V segment lost 3 bases and the J segment 4 bases; nucleotides outside the gene matches: 7. CDR3 DNA: TGCGCCAGCAGCTCTTGGAACAGGGGGCCCACCGGGGAGCTGTTTTTT. The encoded protein is CASSSWNRGPTGELFF.

The rearrangement joins TRBV5-3 to TRBJ2-7, with 7 bases fitting TRBD1. TRBV5-3 is marked as an open reading frame, function uncertain. CDR3 length: 17 residues. Losses at the gene ends were 4 bases for V and 3 bases for J; bases not matched to a gene: 16. The CDR3 sequence is CARSGGKNYRGSYEQYF. DNA of the CDR3: TGTGCCAGAAGCGGAGGAAAAAACTACAGGGGTAGCTACGAGCAGTACTTC.

This sequence joins TRBV29-1 and TRBJ2-7; D might be TRBD2 (5 bases). V was clipped by 3 bases and J by 7 bases, with 16 bases between them. The germline V gene encodes CDR1 SQVTM and CDR2 ANQGSEA. This CDR3 is 13 amino acids long. The CDR3 sequence is CSVDETGREEQYF. The CDR3 DNA follows: TGCAGCGTTGACGAGACCGGTCGGGAAGAGCAGTACTTC.

The chain uses TRBV6-1 and TRBJ1-3, with D unresolved. V dropped 5 bases and J dropped 0 bases, with 8 bases sitting between them. The CDR3 is made up of 14 amino acids. The germline CDR1 and CDR2 sequences are MNHNS and SASEGT. This CDR3 reads CASSQVLSGNTIYF. The CDR3 DNA follows: TGTGCCAGCAGTCAGGTTCTCTCTGGAAACACCATATATTTT.

The chain joins TRBV29-1 to TRBJ2-5; 11 bases match TRBD2. The germline gives CDR1 SQVTM, CDR2 ANQGSEA. Trimming removed 6 bases from V and 1 base from J; junction bases left unmatched: 13. The CDR3 consists of 17 residues. CDR3 residues: CSVRGLAGIILQETQYF. CDR3 coding DNA: TGCAGCGTACGAGGACTAGCGGGCATTATCCTCCAAGAGACCCAGTACTTC.

V gene TRBV9 combines with J gene TRBJ2-5; possibly TRBD1 for D (5 bases). CDR3 length: 15 amino acids. Trimming cost V 4 bases and J 5 bases, with 18 bases left between them. The germline CDR1 and CDR2 sequences are SGDLS and YYNGEE. In DNA form, the CDR3 reads TGTGCCAGCAGCCCCGTGGGGCAGGGCTGGGAGACCCAGTACTTC. Its protein is CASSPVGQGWETQYF.